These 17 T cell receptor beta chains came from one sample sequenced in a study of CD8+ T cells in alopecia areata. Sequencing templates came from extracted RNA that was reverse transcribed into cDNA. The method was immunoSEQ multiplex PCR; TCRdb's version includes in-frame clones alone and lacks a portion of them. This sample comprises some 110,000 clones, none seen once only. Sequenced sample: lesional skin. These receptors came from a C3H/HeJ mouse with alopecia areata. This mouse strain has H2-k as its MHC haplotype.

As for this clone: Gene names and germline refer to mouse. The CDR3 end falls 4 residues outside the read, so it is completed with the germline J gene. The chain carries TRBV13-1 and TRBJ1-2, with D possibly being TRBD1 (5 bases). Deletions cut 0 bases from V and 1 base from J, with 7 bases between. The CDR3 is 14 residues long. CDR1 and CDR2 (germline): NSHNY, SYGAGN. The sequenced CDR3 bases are TGTGCCAGCAGTGATGCCAGGGAAAACTCC. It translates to CASSDARENS. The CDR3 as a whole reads CASSDARENSDYTF.

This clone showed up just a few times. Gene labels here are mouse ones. CDR3 region: CTCSASRVNERLFF. The sequenced CDR3 bases are TGCACCTGCAGTGCTTCCAGGGTCAACGAA. This chain uses TRBV1 with TRBJ1-4, with D possibly matching TRBD1 (5 bases). The CDR3 end lies 4 residues beyond the end of the read and is filled in from the germline J gene. The CDR3 is 14 residues long. The germline V gene has CDR1 NSQYPW and CDR2 LRSPGD (reference sequence). V lost 3 bases, J lost 4 bases, and 9 bases lay in between.

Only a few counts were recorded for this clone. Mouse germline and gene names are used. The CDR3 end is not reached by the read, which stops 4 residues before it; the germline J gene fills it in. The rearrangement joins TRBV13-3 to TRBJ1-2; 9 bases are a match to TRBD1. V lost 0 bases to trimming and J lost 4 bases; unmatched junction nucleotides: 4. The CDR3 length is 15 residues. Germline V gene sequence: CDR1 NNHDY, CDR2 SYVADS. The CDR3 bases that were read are TGTGCCAGCAGTGATGGGGACAGGGTGGGCTCC. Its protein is CASSDGDRVGS. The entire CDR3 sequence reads CASSDGDRVGSDYTF.

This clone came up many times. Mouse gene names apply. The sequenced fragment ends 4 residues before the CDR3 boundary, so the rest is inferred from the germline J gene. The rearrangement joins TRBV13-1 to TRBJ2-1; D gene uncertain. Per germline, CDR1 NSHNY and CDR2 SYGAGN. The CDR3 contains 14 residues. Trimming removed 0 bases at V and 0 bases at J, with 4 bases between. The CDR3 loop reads CASSDDSNYAEQFF. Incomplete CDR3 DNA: TGTGCCAGCAGTGATGACTCTAACTATGCT.

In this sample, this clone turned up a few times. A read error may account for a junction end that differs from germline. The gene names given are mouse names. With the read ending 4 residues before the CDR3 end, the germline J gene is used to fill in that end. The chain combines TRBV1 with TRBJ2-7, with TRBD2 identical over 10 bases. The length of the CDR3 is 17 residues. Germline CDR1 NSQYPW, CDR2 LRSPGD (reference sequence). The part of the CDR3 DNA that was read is TGCCCCTGCAGTGCAGATACTGGGGGGGGGAGCTCCTAT. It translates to CPCSADTGGGSSY. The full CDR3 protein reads CPCSADTGGGSSYEQYF. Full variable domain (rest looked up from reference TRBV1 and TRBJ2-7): VTLLEQNPRWRLVPRGQAVNLRCILKNSQYPWMSWYQQDLQKQLQWLFTLRSPGDKEVKSLPGADYLATRVTDTELRLQVANMSQGRTLYCPCSADTGGGSSYEQYFGPGTRLTVL.

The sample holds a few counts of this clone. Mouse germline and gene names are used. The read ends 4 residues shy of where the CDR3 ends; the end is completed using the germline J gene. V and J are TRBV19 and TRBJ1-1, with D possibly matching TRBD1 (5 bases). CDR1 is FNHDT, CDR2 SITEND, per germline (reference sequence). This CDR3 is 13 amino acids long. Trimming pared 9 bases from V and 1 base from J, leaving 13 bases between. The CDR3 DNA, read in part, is TGTGCCACCCCCAATCAGGGGAACACA. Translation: CATPNQGNT. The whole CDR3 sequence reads CATPNQGNTEVFF. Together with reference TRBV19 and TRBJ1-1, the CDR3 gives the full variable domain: GGIITQTPKFLIGQEGQKLTLKCQQNFNHDTMYWYRQDSGKGLRLIYYSITENDLQKGDLSEGYDASREKKSSFSLTVTSAQKNEMAVFLCATPNQGNTEVFFGKGTRLTVV.

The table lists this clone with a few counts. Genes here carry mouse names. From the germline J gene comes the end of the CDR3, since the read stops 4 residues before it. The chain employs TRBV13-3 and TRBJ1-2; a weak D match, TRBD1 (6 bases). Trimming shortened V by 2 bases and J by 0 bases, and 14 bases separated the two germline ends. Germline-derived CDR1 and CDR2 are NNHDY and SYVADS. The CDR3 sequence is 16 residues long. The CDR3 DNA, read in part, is TGTGCCAGCAGTGAGCACCGGGACAATGCAAACTCC. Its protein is CASSEHRDNANS. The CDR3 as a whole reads CASSEHRDNANSDYTF.

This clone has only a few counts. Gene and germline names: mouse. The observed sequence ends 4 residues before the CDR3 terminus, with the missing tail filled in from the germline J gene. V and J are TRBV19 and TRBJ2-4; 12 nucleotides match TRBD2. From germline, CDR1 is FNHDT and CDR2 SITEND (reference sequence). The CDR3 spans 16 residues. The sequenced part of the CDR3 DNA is TGTGCCAGCAGTATCCGACTGGGGGGGCGCCTAAAC. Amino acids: CASSIRLGGRLN. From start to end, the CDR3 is CASSIRLGGRLNTLYF.

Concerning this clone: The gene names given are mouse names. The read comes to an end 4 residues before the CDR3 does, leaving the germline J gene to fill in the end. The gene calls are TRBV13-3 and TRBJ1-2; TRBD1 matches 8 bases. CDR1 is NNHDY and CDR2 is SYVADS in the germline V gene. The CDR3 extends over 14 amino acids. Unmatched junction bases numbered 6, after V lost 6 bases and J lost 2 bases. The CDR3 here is CASTPSGGNSDYTF. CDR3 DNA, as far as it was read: TGTGCCAGCACCCCCTCAGGGGGCAACTCC.

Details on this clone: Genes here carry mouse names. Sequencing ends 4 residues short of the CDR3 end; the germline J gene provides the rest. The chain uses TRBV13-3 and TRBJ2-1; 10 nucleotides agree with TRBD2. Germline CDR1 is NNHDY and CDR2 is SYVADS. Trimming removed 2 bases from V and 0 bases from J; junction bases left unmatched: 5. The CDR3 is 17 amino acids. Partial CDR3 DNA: TGTGCCAGCAGTGAAACTGGGGGGGTTTATAACTATGCT. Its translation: CASSETGGVYNYA. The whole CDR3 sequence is CASSETGGVYNYAEQFF.

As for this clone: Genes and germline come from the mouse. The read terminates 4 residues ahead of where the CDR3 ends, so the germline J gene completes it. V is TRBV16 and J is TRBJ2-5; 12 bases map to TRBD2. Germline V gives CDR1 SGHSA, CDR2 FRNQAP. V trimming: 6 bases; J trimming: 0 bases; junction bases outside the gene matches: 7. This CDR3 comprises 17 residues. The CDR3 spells CASSPGLGGLNQDTQYF. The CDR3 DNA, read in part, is TGTGCAAGCAGTCCGGGACTGGGGGGACTTAACCAAGAC.

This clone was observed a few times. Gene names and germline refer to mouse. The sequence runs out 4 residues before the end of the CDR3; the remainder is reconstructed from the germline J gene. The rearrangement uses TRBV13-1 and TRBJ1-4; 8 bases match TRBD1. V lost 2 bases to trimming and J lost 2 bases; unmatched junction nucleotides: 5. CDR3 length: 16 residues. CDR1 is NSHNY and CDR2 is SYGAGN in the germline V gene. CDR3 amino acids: CASSESPGGSNERLFF. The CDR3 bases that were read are TGTGCCAGCAGTGAGTCCCCAGGGGGCTCCAACGAA.

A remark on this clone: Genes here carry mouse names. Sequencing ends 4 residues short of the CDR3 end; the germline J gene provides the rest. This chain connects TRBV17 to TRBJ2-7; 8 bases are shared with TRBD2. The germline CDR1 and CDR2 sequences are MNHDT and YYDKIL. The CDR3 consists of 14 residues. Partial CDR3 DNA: TGTGCTAGCAGTAGGAGGGACTGGAGATAT. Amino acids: CASSRRDWRY. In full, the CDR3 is CASSRRDWRYEQYF.

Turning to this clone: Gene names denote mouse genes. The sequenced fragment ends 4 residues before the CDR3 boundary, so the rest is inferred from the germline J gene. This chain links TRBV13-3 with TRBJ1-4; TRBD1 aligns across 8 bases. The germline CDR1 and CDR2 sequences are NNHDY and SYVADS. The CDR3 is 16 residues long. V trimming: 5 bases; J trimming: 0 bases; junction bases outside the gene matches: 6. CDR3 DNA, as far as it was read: TGTGCCAGCAGAGCTGGGACAGGAATTTCCAACGAA. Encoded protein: CASRAGTGISNE. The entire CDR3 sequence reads CASRAGTGISNERLFF.

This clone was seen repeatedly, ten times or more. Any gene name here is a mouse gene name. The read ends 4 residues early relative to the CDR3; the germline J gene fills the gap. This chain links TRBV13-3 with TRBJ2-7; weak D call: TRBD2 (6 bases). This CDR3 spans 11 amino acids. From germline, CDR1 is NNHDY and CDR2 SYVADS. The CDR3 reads CASKLGYEQYF. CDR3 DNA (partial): TGTGCCAGTAAACTGGGTTAT.

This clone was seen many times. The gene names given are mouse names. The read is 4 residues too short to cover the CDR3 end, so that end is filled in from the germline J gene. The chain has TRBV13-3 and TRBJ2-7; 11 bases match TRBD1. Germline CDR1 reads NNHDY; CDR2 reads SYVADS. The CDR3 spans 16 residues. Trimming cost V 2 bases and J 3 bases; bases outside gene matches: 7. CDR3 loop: CASSESSGTGGYEQYF. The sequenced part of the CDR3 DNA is TGTGCCAGCAGTGAGTCCTCCGGGACAGGGGGCTAT.

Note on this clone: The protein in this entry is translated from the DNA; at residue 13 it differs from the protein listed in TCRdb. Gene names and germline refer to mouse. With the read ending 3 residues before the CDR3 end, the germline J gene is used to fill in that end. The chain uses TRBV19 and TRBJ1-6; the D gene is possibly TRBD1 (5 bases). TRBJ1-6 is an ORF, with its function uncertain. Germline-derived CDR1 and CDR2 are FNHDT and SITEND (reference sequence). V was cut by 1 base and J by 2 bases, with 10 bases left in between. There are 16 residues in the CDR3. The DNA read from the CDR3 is TGTGCCAGCAGTATAACGGCAGGGACCTATAATTCGCCC. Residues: CASSITAGTYNSP. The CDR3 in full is CASSITAGTYNSPLYF.